The 13 T cell receptor beta chains in this list originate from one sample, sequenced in a study of regulatory T cells in long-lasting Graves disease. Construction of the TCR beta libraries employed iRepertoire HTBI primers in conjunction with Arm-PCR of CDR3 regions. TCRdb passed the multiplex PCR reads through MiXCR, listing each CDR3 protein once. The data hold hundreds of thousands of distinct CDR3 sequences, with about 15% observed a single time. The time point denotes: newly diagnosed GD, antithyroid drugs for less than 3 months. TCR sequences were obtained from RNA taken from PBMCs. This sample also belongs to another study, concerning T cells in Graves' hyperthyroidism and ophthalmopathy.

This sample comprised peripheral blood mononuclear cells (PBMCs), obtained at new diagnosis, from a patient treated with antithyroid drugs. The receptors shown here come from a woman aged 35 to 49 with Graves disease.

Comments on this clonotype: A read error is possible here, since a much larger clone lies one base away. CDR3 sequence reads: CAISYSGQGAYEQYF. CDR3 nucleotides: TGTGCCATCAGTTACTCGGGGCAGGGGGCCTACGAGCAGTACTTC. This chain uses TRBV10-3 with TRBJ2-7; 7 bases are shared with TRBD1. The CDR3 has 15 amino acids. Germline V CDR1 and CDR2: ENHRY, SYGVKD. After removal of 5 bases from V and 2 bases from J, the junction contained 9 bases not matched to a gene.

This clonotype was counted a few times. A much larger clone is a single base away; this may be a read error. The chain has TRBV27 and TRBJ2-5; D uncertain. The germline gives CDR1 MNHEY, CDR2 SMNVEV (reference sequence). Trimming pared 8 bases from V and 3 bases from J, leaving 19 bases between. The CDR3 contains 15 residues. The CDR3 loop reads CASAHTAEGKETQYF. CDR3 DNA sequence: TGTGCCAGCGCCCATACTGCCGAAGGGAAAGAGACCCAGTACTTC.

This clonotype was observed at least ten times. The rearrangement uses TRBV12-3 or TRBV12-4 and TRBJ2-7, with 9 nucleotides matching TRBD2. Trimming at V came to 3 bases and at J to 5 bases, leaving 8 bases not matched to a gene. The CDR3 loop spans 15 amino acids. The CDR3 DNA sequence: TGTGCCAGCAGTTTGTCCGCGGGAGGGCCCCACGAGCAGTACTTC. Protein: CASSLSAGGPHEQYF.

This clonotype occurred many times. The CDR3 reads CASSRVGSYYNEQFF. In DNA form, the CDR3 reads TGTGCCAGCAGCCGCGTGGGTAGCTACTACAATGAGCAGTTCTTC. V is TRBV7-8 and J is TRBJ2-1; D unclear. This CDR3 spans 15 amino acids. Germline V gives CDR1 SGHVS, CDR2 FQNEAQ. V lost 5 bases and J 3 bases, leaving 14 bases between the germline ends.

At least ten counts were recorded for this clonotype. The chain uses TRBV7-3 and TRBJ2-7; 8 bases fit TRBD2. This CDR3 is 15 amino acids long. V dropped 5 bases and J dropped 6; count of bases not matched to a gene: 12. Per germline, CDR1 SGHTA and CDR2 FQGTGA. Written as DNA, the CDR3 is TGTGCCAGCAGCGAAGGGAGCGGGAGTGCGGGCGAGCAGTACTTC. Protein sequence: CASSEGSGSAGEQYF.

As for this clonotype: A much larger clone is a single base away; this may be a read error. CDR3 in amino acids: CASSLKVQTLRDEQYF. The CDR3 DNA reads TGTGCCAGCAGCTTAAAGGTACAGACCCTAAGGGACGAGCAGTACTTC. The chain joins TRBV7-2 to TRBJ2-7; D gene uncertain. The CDR3 covers 16 residues. V lost 2 bases to trimming and J lost 5 bases, with 19 bases between them. The germline V gene has CDR1 SGHTA and CDR2 FQGNSA.

This chain connects TRBV3-1 to TRBJ2-3; D perhaps matches TRBD1 (5 bases). Germline values: CDR1 LGHDT, CDR2 YNNKEL (reference sequence). CDR3 size: 15 residues. Trimming stripped 0 bases from V and 3 bases from J, with 10 bases between. The DNA for the CDR3 is TGTGCCAGCAGCCAAGAAGGGCAGGGTACAGATACGCAGTATTTT. Translated: CASSQEGQGTDTQYF.

At least ten counts were recorded for this clonotype. The V gene is TRBV13, the J gene TRBJ2-7; maybe TRBD1 (6 bases). V gave up 5 bases and J gave up 0 bases, with 20 bases separating them. CDR1 and CDR2 (germline): PRHDT, FYEKMQ (reference sequence). This CDR3 has 17 amino acids. The CDR3 here is CASSPPRSRGSSYEQYF. CDR3 nucleotides: TGTGCCAGCAGCCCCCCGAGGTCCAGGGGAAGCTCCTACGAGCAGTACTTC.

This clonotype was recorded at least ten times. Written as DNA, the CDR3 is TGTGCCTGGGACCCTTCACTAACCTCCTACAATGAGCAGTTCTTC. This gives the protein CAWDPSLTSYNEQFF. V is TRBV30 and J is TRBJ2-1; D remains ambiguous. There are 15 residues in the CDR3. CDR1 GTSNPN and CDR2 SVGIG come from the germline V gene (reference sequence). With 5 bases removed from V and 0 bases from J, the gap between germline ends came to 14 bases.

CDR3 loop: CASSYSTSGSYNEQFF. CDR3 DNA sequence: TGTGCCAGCAGTTACTCGACTAGCGGGAGCTACAATGAGCAGTTCTTC. V usage is TRBV6-5 and J usage is TRBJ2-1; 12 bases are shared with TRBD2. CDR1 and CDR2 from the germline V gene are MNHEY and SVGAGI. V lost 0 bases, J lost 3 bases, and 0 bases stayed unmatched. CDR3 length equals 16 residues.

This clonotype was detected ten times or more. The J gene is TRBJ2-3, the V gene TRBV2; D call uncertain. This CDR3 is 15 amino acids long. The V end lost 6 bases, the J end lost 0 bases, and 13 bases lay between the germline ends. Per the germline V gene, CDR1 is SNHLY and CDR2 is FYNNEI. For the CDR3, the DNA is TGTGCCAGCAGCGTGGTGGAGATTAGCACAGATACGCAGTATTTT. Residues: CASSVVEISTDTQYF.

This clonotype was detected many times. This chain connects TRBV24-1 to TRBJ2-7; TRBD1 matches 7 bases. Germline CDR1 reads KGHDR; CDR2 reads SFDVKD. The V and J ends lost 3 bases and 6 bases, in that order; junction bases with no gene match: 7. The CDR3 has 14 residues. CDR3 protein: CATSDGQGVREQYF. For the CDR3, the DNA is TGTGCCACCAGTGATGGGCAGGGGGTCCGCGAGCAGTACTTC.

The chain is built from TRBV12-3 or TRBV12-4 and TRBJ1-4, with a weak D call TRBD1 (6 bases). The CDR3 spans 14 residues. The V end was cut by 2 bases, the J end by 10 bases, with 14 bases between. CDR3 in DNA: TGTGCCAGCAGTTTATATCAGGGGAACGTAAAACTGTTTTTT. Translating gives CASSLYQGNVKLFF.